Presented here are 2 T cell receptor beta chains from one specimen sequenced in a study of T cells in Graves' hyperthyroidism and ophthalmopathy. Amplification targeted TCR beta CDR3 regions from RNA transcripts. The TCR CDR3 was amplified in a first-round RT-PCR using the HTBI primer set. TCRdb passed the multiplex PCR reads through MiXCR, listing each CDR3 protein once. The data show approximately 430,000 distinct CDR3 sequences, around a sixth seen once. What was sequenced was blood. These receptors all stem from a woman under 30 with Graves' hyperthyroidism.

This clonotype was recorded at least ten times. This rearrangement joins TRBV19 to TRBJ1-5; 7 bases map to TRBD1. Germline CDR1 reads LNHDA; CDR2 reads SQIVND (reference sequence). This CDR3 is built from 19 residues. V trimming: 5 bases; J trimming: 0 bases; junction bases outside the gene matches: 16. The CDR3: CASSAGGRQGRISNQPQHF. The CDR3 DNA follows: TGTGCCAGTAGTGCGGGAGGGAGACAGGGAAGAATTAGCAATCAGCCCCAGCATTTT. The variable domain in full, completed from reference TRBV19 and TRBJ1-5, reads DGGITQSPKYLFRKEGQNVTLSCEQNLNHDAMYWYRQDPGQGLRLIYYSQIVNDFQKGDIAEGYSVSREKKESFPLTVTSAQKNPTAFYLCASSAGGRQGRISNQPQHFGDGTRLSIL.

This clonotype was found many times. The rearrangement joins TRBV10-3 to TRBJ2-3, with TRBD1 matching over 7 bases. V lost 0 bases to trimming and J lost 4 bases; unmatched junction nucleotides: 10. Per the germline V gene, CDR1 is ENHRY and CDR2 is SYGVKD. There are 17 residues in the CDR3. CDR3 in amino acids: CAISESVGTDGSDTQYF. The CDR3 nucleotides read TGTGCCATCAGTGAGTCAGTGGGGACAGATGGTTCAGATACGCAGTATTTT.